The 26 T cell receptor beta chains below were found in one sample sequenced in a study of blood T cells in healthy people across ages. The use of a sample-barcoded 5' primer and a J-beta primer mix characterized a second PCR of roughly 6 to 11 cycles. A single record per CDR3 protein comes from TCRdb applying MiXCR to the 5' RACE reads. The table includes under 2 million distinct CDR3 sequences, about 31% detected once. The specimen sequenced was blood. The origin of the receptors is a woman aged 25 to 45 in good health.

This clonotype was observed a few times. This sequence joins TRBV2 and TRBJ2-1, with 8 bases lining up with TRBD2. The CDR3 spans 14 residues. Looked up from germline, CDR1 is SNHLY and CDR2 is FYNNEI. With 8 bases clipped from V and 6 bases from J, the junction kept 9 bases outside the gene matches. The CDR3 is CASLTPGGTNEQFF. In nucleotides, the CDR3 is TGTGCCAGCCTTACCCCGGGAGGGACCAATGAGCAGTTCTTC.

The table lists this clonotype with a few counts. V is TRBV24-1 and J is TRBJ2-1, with 11 bases fitting TRBD2. The V gene end was trimmed by 5 bases and the J gene end by 1 base; junction bases not matched to a gene: 6. The CDR3 extends over 17 amino acids. Germline assignment: CDR1 KGHDR and CDR2 SFDVKD. CDR3: CATSASGGPLSYNEQFF. CDR3 sequence (DNA): TGTGCCACCAGTGCTAGCGGGGGGCCTCTGTCCTACAATGAGCAGTTCTTC.

V gene TRBV6-2 or TRBV6-3 combines with J gene TRBJ1-4; D perhaps matches TRBD1 (6 bases). The germline V gene encodes CDR1 MNHEY and CDR2 SVGEGT. CDR3 size: 16 residues. The V end was cut by 7 bases, the J end by 0 bases, with 15 bases between. CDR3 sequence reads: CASTDRSSATNEKLFF. The CDR3 nucleotides are TGTGCCAGCACAGACAGGTCTTCGGCAACTAATGAAAAACTGTTTTTT.

The V and J genes are TRBV28 and TRBJ2-1; no firm D call. Germline V gives CDR1 MDHEN, CDR2 SYDVKM. V lost 4 bases to trimming and J lost 7 bases, with 17 bases between them. This CDR3 has 15 amino acids. The CDR3 DNA reads TGTGCCAGCAGTTCGACTCCCAGCGAATGGAATGAGCAGTTCTTC. Protein sequence: CASSSTPSEWNEQFF.

This clonotype was seen only a few times. The rearrangement uses TRBV30 and TRBJ2-7, with D hard to call. V was cut by 1 base and J by 5 bases, with 9 bases left in between. The CDR3 is 12 amino acids. Germline V lookup: CDR1 GTSNPN, CDR2 SVGIG (reference sequence). The CDR3 reads CAWSDDGHEQYF. The CDR3 nucleotides are TGTGCCTGGAGTGACGATGGGCACGAGCAGTACTTC.

J is TRBJ2-3 and V is TRBV5-1, with 12 nucleotides matching TRBD2. Looked up from germline, CDR1 is SGHRS and CDR2 is YFSETQ. V trimming: 4 bases; J trimming: 1 base; junction bases outside the gene matches: 7. This CDR3 contains 17 residues. This CDR3 reads CASSINPSGGGTDTQYF. The CDR3 nucleotides read TGCGCCAGCAGCATAAATCCTAGCGGGGGGGGCACAGATACGCAGTATTTT.

The chain recombines TRBV12-3 or TRBV12-4 with TRBJ2-5, with 7 nucleotides matching TRBD1. The J call may be incorrect, as the DNA end agrees better with TRBJ2-7. The CDR3 has 13 residues. CDR3 sequence: CASTRGPGTEQYF. CDR3 coding DNA: TGTGCCAGCACTAGGGGGCCAGGGACCGAGCAGTACTTC.

This clonotype was seen a few times. This chain joins TRBV30 and TRBJ1-4; no clear D gene. This CDR3 has 11 amino acids. Between the trimmed V and J ends, which lost 0 bases and 5 bases, there was a span of 1 base. Germline V lookup: CDR1 GTSNPN, CDR2 SVGIG (reference sequence). The CDR3, as DNA: TGTGCCTGGAGTGTCAATGAAAAACTGTTTTTT. Translated: CAWSVNEKLFF.

The V call is TRBV5-5, the J call TRBJ1-1; TRBD1 might be the D (5 bases). Germline V gene data show CDR1 as SGHKS and CDR2 as YYEKEE (reference sequence). V gave up 5 bases and J gave up 3 bases, with 17 bases separating them. The CDR3 contains 15 residues. The CDR3 is CASSFRRGGDTEAFF. DNA of the CDR3: TGTGCCAGCAGTTTTCGGAGGGGAGGGGACACTGAAGCTTTCTTT.

Of note for this clonotype: The junction departs from the called germline gene at one end, perhaps through a read error. The chain carries TRBV3-1 and TRBJ1-6; D is possibly TRBD1 (5 bases). Looked up from germline, CDR1 is LGHDT and CDR2 is YNNKEL (reference sequence). This CDR3 is 15 amino acids long. The CDR3 DNA sequence: TGTGCCAGCAGCCAAGGTGCTCAGGGACCTTCACCCCTCCGCTTT. Amino acid sequence: CASSQGAQGPSPLRF.

This clonotype was seen a few times. This chain joins TRBV20-1 and TRBJ2-6; 7 nucleotides match TRBD2. The CDR3 runs 15 residues. Germline V gene data show CDR1 as DFQATT and CDR2 as SNEGSKA (reference sequence). After removal of 3 bases from V and 2 bases from J, the junction contained 4 bases not matched to a gene. CDR3 bases: TGCAGTGCTAGCTTGGGGGGGGCTGGGGCCAACGTCCTGACTTTC. Translating it yields CSASLGGAGANVLTF.

This chain links TRBV7-9 with TRBJ2-1; TRBD2 matches 7 bases. Trimming at V came to 8 bases and at J to 13 bases, leaving 14 bases not matched to a gene. The CDR3 loop spans 13 amino acids. Per the germline V gene, CDR1 is SEHNR and CDR2 is FQNEAQ (reference sequence). The DNA for the CDR3 is TGTGCCAGCTACTTCCCGGGAGGAGAGACCCAGTTCTTC. It is translated as CASYFPGGETQFF.

The chain is built from TRBV3-1 and TRBJ1-1; D might be TRBD1 (5 bases). V lost 1 base and J 0 bases, leaving 18 bases between the germline ends. CDR3 size: 18 residues. The germline V gene encodes CDR1 LGHDT and CDR2 YNNKEL (reference sequence). CDR3 sequence reads: CASSQGYLGVIMNTEAFF. Here the CDR3 DNA reads TGTGCCAGCAGCCAAGGTTACTTAGGGGTTATCATGAACACTGAAGCTTTCTTT.

The chain combines TRBV25-1 with TRBJ2-5, with TRBD2 identical over 7 bases. J lost 11 bases, V lost 4 bases, and 10 bases had no gene match. This CDR3 region has 13 residues. The germline V gene encodes CDR1 MGHDK and CDR2 SYGVNS. The CDR3 region is CASSGRGGREQYF. Written as DNA, the CDR3 is TGTGCCAGCAGTGGGAGGGGAGGGAGAGAGCAGTACTTC.

This chain connects TRBV4-1 to TRBJ2-7; tentatively, D is TRBD1 or TRBD2 (6 bases each). CDR3 length: 16 residues. Germline CDR1 MGHRA, CDR2 YSYEKL. V was trimmed by 0 bases and J by 3 bases, leaving 15 bases between them. The CDR3 is CASSQDSTGAYYEQYF. The CDR3 nucleotides read TGCGCCAGCAGCCAAGATAGTACGGGGGCCTACTACGAGCAGTACTTC.

This clonotype was detected a few times. The V gene is TRBV6-1, the J gene TRBJ1-2; D gene unclear. Germline values: CDR1 MNHNS, CDR2 SASEGT. The ends were cut back, 4 bases at V and 4 bases at J, with 7 bases in the middle. The CDR3 is made up of 12 amino acids. The CDR3 spells CASSGRAYGYTF. DNA of the CDR3: TGTGCCAGCAGTGGCCGAGCCTATGGCTACACCTTC.

In its sample, this clonotype was seen a few times. The chain is built from TRBV29-1 and TRBJ1-1; the D gene is possibly TRBD1 (5 bases). Trimming shortened V by 7 bases and J by 8 bases, and 23 bases separated the two germline ends. CDR1 is SQVTM, CDR2 ANQGSEA, per germline. This CDR3 is built from 14 residues. CDR3 in amino acids: CSAGMGGLGLEAFF. The CDR3 DNA reads as TGCAGCGCGGGGATGGGGGGGTTAGGTTTAGAAGCTTTCTTT.

The rearrangement links TRBV30 to TRBJ2-1; 8 bases map to TRBD2. The trim removed 3 bases at V and 2 bases at J, leaving 3 bases unmatched. The CDR3 is made up of 14 amino acids. From germline, CDR1 is GTSNPN and CDR2 SVGIG (reference sequence). The DNA for the CDR3 is TGTGCCTGGAGGAGTAGCGGGGCCTACAATGAGCAGTTCTTC. Protein: CAWRSSGAYNEQFF.

The chain carries TRBV10-3 and TRBJ2-4; 8 nucleotides line up with TRBD2. The end of the DNA is better explained by TRBJ2-7, so the J call may be wrong. Germline V lookup: CDR1 ENHRY, CDR2 SYGVKD. This CDR3 region has 13 residues. This chain's CDR3 is CAITNSGGDEQYF. DNA for the CDR3: TGTGCCATCACTAACTCGGGGGGGGACGAGCAGTACTTC.

Turning to this clonotype: The CDR3 ends on some other residue instead of the conserved phenylalanine or tryptophan, so this is likely a read error. The V call is TRBV5-6, the J call TRBJ2-6, with D possibly matching TRBD1 (6 bases). The CDR3 has 17 residues. V dropped 5 bases and J dropped 0 bases, with 15 bases sitting between them. Germline V gives CDR1 SGHDT, CDR2 YYEEEE. The chain's CDR3 is CASSKGHSLSGANVLTV. In nucleotides, the CDR3 is TGTGCCAGCAGTAAGGGACATTCCCTCTCTGGGGCCAACGTCCTGACTGTC.

About this clonotype: A much larger clonotype is one base distant, so this may be a read error. This sequence joins TRBV29-1 and TRBJ2-6; the D call may be TRBD1 or TRBD2 (6 bases each). The germline CDR1 and CDR2 sequences are SQVTM and ANQGSEA. CDR3 length: 14 residues. CDR3 nucleotide sequence: TGCAGCGCTCTCGGGGGCTCTGGGGCCAACGTCCGGACTTTC. The encoded protein is CSALGGSGANVRTF.

In this sample, this clonotype turned up many times. The chain uses TRBV20-1 and TRBJ2-5, with 9 bases lining up with TRBD2. The V gene's germline CDR1 is DFQATT and CDR2 SNEGSKA (reference sequence). The CDR3 is 13 amino acids. V dropped 2 bases and J dropped 5; count of bases not matched to a gene: 3. CDR3 sequence: CSARLAGRETQYF. In nucleotides, the CDR3 is TGCAGTGCTAGACTAGCGGGAAGGGAGACCCAGTACTTC.

V is TRBV20-1 and J is TRBJ2-7; tentatively, D is TRBD2 (5 bases). The CDR3 consists of 14 residues. Trimming shortened V by 6 bases and J by 2 bases, and 17 bases separated the two germline ends. Germline V gene data show CDR1 as DFQATT and CDR2 as SNEGSKA (reference sequence). The CDR3 reads CSAPKTGMTYEQYF. CDR3 sequence (DNA): TGCAGTGCACCGAAAACCGGGATGACCTACGAGCAGTACTTC.

This clonotype was seen only a few times. In DNA, the CDR3 is TGTGCCAGCAGGAACCGAAGGAGGACAGGGGATTTAGATACGCAGTATTTT. Its protein product is CASRNRRRTGDLDTQYF. The chain recombines TRBV6-2 or TRBV6-3 with TRBJ2-3; 9 bases are a match to TRBD1. V dropped 6 bases and J dropped 5; count of bases not matched to a gene: 15. Per the germline V gene, CDR1 is MNHEY and CDR2 is SVGEGT. The CDR3 is made up of 17 amino acids.

The chain links TRBV29-1 to TRBJ1-1, with a possible D match to TRBD1 (6 bases). The germline gives CDR1 SQVTM, CDR2 ANQGSEA. V lost 8 bases and J 7 bases, leaving 14 bases between the germline ends. The CDR3 is 11 residues long. As DNA, the CDR3 is TGCAGCTTTAACAGGGTGGGTGAAGCTTTCTTT. Protein sequence: CSFNRVGEAFF.

This rearrangement joins TRBV4-2 to TRBJ2-1, with 7 bases that match TRBD2. Germline values: CDR1 LGHNA, CDR2 YNFKEQ. CDR3 length equals 18 residues. The V and J ends lost 1 base and 3 bases, in that order; junction bases with no gene match: 12. DNA of the CDR3: TGTGCCAGCAGCCAAGCTTTCCCGGGACTACCCTTCTACAATGAGCAGTTCTTC. Protein product: CASSQAFPGLPFYNEQFF.